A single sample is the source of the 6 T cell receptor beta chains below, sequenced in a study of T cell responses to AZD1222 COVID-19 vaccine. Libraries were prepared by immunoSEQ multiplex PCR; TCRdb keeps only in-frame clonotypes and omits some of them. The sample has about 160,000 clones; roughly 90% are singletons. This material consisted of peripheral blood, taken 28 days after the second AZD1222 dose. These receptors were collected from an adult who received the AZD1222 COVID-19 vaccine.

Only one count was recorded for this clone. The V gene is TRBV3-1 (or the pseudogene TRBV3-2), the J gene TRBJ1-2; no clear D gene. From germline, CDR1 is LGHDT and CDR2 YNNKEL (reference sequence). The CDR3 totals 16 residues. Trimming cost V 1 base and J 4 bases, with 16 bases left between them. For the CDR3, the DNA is TGTGCCAGCAGCCAAGGGTTCCGGGGAATACCCTATGGCTACACCTTC. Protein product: CASSQGFRGIPYGYTF.

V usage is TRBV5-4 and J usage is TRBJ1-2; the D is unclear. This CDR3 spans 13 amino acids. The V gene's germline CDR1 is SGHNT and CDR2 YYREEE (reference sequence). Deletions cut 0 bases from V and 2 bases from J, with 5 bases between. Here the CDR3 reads CASSLGGNYGYTF. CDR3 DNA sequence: TGTGCCAGCAGCTTGGGAGGGAACTATGGCTACACCTTC.

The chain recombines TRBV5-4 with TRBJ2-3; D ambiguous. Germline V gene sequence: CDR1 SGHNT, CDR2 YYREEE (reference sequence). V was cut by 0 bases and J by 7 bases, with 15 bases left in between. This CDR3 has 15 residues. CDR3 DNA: TGTGCCAGCAGCTTGGGGCGGATCGGGCGCAATACGCAGTATTTT. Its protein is CASSLGRIGRNTQYF.

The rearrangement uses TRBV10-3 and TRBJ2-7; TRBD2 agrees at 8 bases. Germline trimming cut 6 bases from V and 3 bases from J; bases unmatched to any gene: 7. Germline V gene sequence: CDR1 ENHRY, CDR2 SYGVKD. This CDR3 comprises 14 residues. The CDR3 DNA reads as TGTGCCATCAGCGCCCCGACTAGCGTCTACGAGCAGTACTTC. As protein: CAISAPTSVYEQYF.

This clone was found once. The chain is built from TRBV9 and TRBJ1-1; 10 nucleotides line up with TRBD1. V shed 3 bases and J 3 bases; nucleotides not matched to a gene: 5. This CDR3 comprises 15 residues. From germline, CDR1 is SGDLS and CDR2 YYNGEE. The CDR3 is CASSASGQGHTEAFF. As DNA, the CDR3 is TGTGCCAGCAGCGCTTCGGGACAGGGGCACACTGAAGCTTTCTTT.

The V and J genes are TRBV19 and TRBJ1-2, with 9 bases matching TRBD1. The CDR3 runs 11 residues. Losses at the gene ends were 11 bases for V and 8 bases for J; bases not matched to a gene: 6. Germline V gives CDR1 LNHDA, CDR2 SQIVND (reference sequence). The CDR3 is CASDTGGGYTF. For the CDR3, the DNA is TGTGCCTCTGACACAGGGGGCGGCTACACCTTC.